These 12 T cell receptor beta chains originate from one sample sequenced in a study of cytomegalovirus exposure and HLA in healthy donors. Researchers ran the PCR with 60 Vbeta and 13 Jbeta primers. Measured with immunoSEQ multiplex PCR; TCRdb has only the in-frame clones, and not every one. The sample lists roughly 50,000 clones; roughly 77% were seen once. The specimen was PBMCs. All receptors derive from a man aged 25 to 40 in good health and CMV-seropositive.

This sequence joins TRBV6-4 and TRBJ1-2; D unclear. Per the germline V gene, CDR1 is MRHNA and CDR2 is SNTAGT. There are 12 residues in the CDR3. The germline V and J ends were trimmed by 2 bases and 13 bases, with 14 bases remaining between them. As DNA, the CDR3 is TGTGCCAGCAGTGACACTGAGATCGGGTTCACCTTC. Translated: CASSDTEIGFTF.

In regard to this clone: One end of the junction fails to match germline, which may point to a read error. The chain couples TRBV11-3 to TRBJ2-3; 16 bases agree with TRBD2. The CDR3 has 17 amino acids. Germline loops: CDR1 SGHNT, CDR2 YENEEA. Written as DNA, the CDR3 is TGTGCCAGCAGTTTAGGGACTAGCGGGGGGGCTTGGAATACGCAGTATTTT. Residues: CASSLGTSGGAWNTQYF. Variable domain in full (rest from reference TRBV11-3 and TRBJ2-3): EAGVVQSPRYKIIEKKQPVAFWCNPISGHNTLYWYLQNLGQGPELLIRYENEEAVDDSQLPKDRFSAERLKGVDSTLKIQPAELGDSAVYLCASSLGTSGGAWNTQYFGPGTRLTVL.

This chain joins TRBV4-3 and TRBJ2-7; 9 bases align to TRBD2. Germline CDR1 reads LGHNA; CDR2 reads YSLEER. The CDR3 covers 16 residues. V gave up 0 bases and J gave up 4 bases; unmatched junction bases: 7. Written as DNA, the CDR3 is TGCGCCAGCAGCCAAGATAGTAGCGGGGGCTTTTACGAGCAGTACTTC. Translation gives CASSQDSSGGFYEQYF.

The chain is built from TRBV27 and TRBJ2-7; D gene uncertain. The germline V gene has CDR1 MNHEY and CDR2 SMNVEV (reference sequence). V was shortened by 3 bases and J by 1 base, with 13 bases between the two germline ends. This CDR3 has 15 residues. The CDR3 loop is CASSFASPRSYEQYF. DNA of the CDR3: TGTGCCAGCAGTTTTGCGAGTCCCAGGTCCTACGAGCAGTACTTC.

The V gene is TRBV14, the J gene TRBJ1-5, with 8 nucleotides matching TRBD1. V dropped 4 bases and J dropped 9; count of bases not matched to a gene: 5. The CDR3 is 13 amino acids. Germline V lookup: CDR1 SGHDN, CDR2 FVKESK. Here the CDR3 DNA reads TGTGCCAGCAGCCTTCAGGGGGCAGGGCCCCAGCATTTT. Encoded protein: CASSLQGAGPQHF.

As DNA, the CDR3 is TGTGCCAGCAGCTTAGGGAGGGGGCTCGGTGGCACTGAAGCTTTCTTT. It yields the protein CASSLGRGLGGTEAFF. The V and J genes are TRBV7-2 and TRBJ1-1; the match to TRBD1 covers 7 bases. The CDR3 runs to 16 residues. Looked up from germline, CDR1 is SGHTA and CDR2 is FQGNSA. With V trimmed by 1 base and J by 4 bases, 9 bases remained unmatched. The variable domain in full, with the rest retrieved from reference TRBV7-2 and TRBJ1-1, is GAGVSQSPSNKVTEKGKDVELRCDPISGHTALYWYRQSLGQGLEFLIYFQGNSAPDKSGLPSDRFSAERTGGSVSTLTIQRTQQEDSAVYLCASSLGRGLGGTEAFFGQGTRLTVV.

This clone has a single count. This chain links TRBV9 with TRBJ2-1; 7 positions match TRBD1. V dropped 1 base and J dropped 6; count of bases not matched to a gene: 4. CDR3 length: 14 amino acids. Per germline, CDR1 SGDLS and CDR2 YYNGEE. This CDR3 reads CASSVKGAGNEQFF. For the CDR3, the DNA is TGTGCCAGCAGCGTAAAGGGGGCGGGCAATGAGCAGTTCTTC.

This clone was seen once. The CDR3 loop reads CASSYSPGHSYEQYF. The DNA of the CDR3 is TGTGCCAGCAGCTATAGCCCGGGACACTCATACGAGCAGTACTTC. The chain joins TRBV7-2 to TRBJ2-7; D is perhaps TRBD1 (6 bases). Germline CDR1 and CDR2: SGHTA and FQGNSA. The CDR3 runs to 15 residues. V was cut by 4 bases and J by 4 bases, with 17 bases left in between.

CDR3 sequence reads: CAWSAGEREQYF. In nucleotides, the CDR3 is TGTGCCTGGAGTGCCGGGGAAAGGGAGCAGTACTTC. The chain recombines TRBV30 with TRBJ2-7, with D possibly TRBD2 on 5 matching bases. CDR3 length: 12 residues. V was pared by 1 base and J by 7 bases, with 11 bases between. The germline V gene has CDR1 GTSNPN and CDR2 SVGIG (reference sequence).

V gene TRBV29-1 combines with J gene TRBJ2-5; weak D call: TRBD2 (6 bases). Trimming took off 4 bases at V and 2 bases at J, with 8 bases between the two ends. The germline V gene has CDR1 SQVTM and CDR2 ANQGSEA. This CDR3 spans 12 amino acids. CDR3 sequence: CSVAGGQETQYF. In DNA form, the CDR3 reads TGCAGCGTTGCCGGGGGTCAAGAGACCCAGTACTTC.

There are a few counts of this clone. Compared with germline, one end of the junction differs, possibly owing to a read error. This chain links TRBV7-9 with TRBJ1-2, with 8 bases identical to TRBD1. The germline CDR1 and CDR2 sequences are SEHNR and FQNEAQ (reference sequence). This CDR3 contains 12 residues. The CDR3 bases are TGTTCCAGCAGCGGGGGGACAGGTGGCTACACCTTC. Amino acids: CSSSGGTGGYTF. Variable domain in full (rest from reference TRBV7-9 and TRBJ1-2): DTGVSQNPRHKITKRGQNVTFRCDPISEHNRLYWYRQTLGQGPEFLTYFQNEAQLEKSRLLSDRFSAERPKGSFSTLEIQRTEQGDSAMYLCSSSGGTGGYTFGSGTRLTVV.

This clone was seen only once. The CDR3 nucleotides read TGCAGCGGACATATTAACACCGGGGAGCTGTTTTTT. Translated, it gives CSGHINTGELFF. The chain couples TRBV29-1 to TRBJ2-2, with unresolved D. The V end was cut by 7 bases, the J end by 2 bases, with 8 bases between. This CDR3 is built from 12 residues. Germline lookup yields CDR1 SQVTM and CDR2 ANQGSEA.